The 19 T cell receptor beta chains below were found in one sample sequenced in a study of shared clonotypes between healthy human individuals. The method was immunoSEQ multiplex PCR; TCRdb's version includes in-frame clones alone and lacks a portion of them. Of some 2,000,000 clones listed, 90% to 97% were seen once; the top ten hold about 0.13%. Sequenced material: naive CD4+ T cells sorted from blood. Subset meaning: CD45RA+ positively selected. Source of these receptors: a man younger than 30 in good health.

For this clone: The same CDR3 is also encoded by other DNA sequences in this sample. The J gene is TRBJ2-5, the V gene TRBV7-2; no reliable D call. V lost 2 bases and J lost 1, with 5 bases in between. The CDR3 consists of 13 residues. The germline V gene has CDR1 SGHTA and CDR2 FQGNSA. In DNA, the CDR3 is TGTGCCAGCAGCTTAAGTCCCCAAGAGACCCAGTACTTC. Translating gives CASSLSPQETQYF. The whole variable domain, filled in from reference TRBV7-2 and TRBJ2-5, reads GAGVSQSPSNKVTEKGKDVELRCDPISGHTALYWYRQSLGQGLEFLIYFQGNSAPDKSGLPSDRFSAERTGGSVSTLTIQRTQQEDSAVYLCASSLSPQETQYFGPGTRLLVL.

The chain uses TRBV6-1 and TRBJ2-7; tentative D call: TRBD1 (6 bases). Germline values: CDR1 MNHNS, CDR2 SASEGT. The CDR3 has 14 residues. V was shortened by 7 bases and J by 0 bases, with 13 bases between the two germline ends. The CDR3 here is CASKTGSGSYEQYF. CDR3 nucleotides: TGTGCCAGCAAGACAGGTTCTGGCTCCTACGAGCAGTACTTC.

The chain employs TRBV10-3 and TRBJ2-3; D remains unclear. The V gene's germline CDR1 is ENHRY and CDR2 SYGVKD. There are 13 residues in the CDR3. Trimming stripped 6 bases from V and 1 base from J, with 8 bases between. CDR3 protein: CAISKQGTDTQYF. CDR3 nucleotide sequence: TGTGCCATCAGCAAACAAGGCACAGATACGCAGTATTTT.

The rearrangement joins TRBV28 to TRBJ2-7; 8 nucleotides line up with TRBD2. Germline-derived CDR1 and CDR2 are MDHEN and SYDVKM. The CDR3 spans 16 residues. Losses at the gene ends were 2 bases for V and 2 bases for J; bases not matched to a gene: 8. This chain's CDR3 is CASSLSLAGLTYEQYF. In DNA, the CDR3 is TGTGCCAGCAGTTTAAGCCTAGCGGGCCTAACCTACGAGCAGTACTTC.

The chain uses TRBV6-6 and TRBJ1-1; no definite D call. V was pared by 3 bases and J by 9 bases, with 20 bases between. CDR3 size: 15 residues. Germline values: CDR1 MNHNY, CDR2 SVGAGI (reference sequence). The CDR3 here is CASSYPAEESRKAFF. DNA of the CDR3: TGTGCCAGCAGTTATCCTGCCGAGGAAAGCCGAAAAGCTTTCTTT.

V is TRBV5-6 and J is TRBJ2-3; 9 bases are a match to TRBD1. The CDR3 is made up of 15 amino acids. CDR1 is SGHDT, CDR2 YYEEEE, per germline. The J segment lost 5 bases and the V segment lost 7 bases, leaving 11 bases of the junction unmatched. The CDR3 nucleotides read TGTGCCAGCGGCCCGGACAGGGGATCGGGAGATACGCAGTATTTT. Translation gives CASGPDRGSGDTQYF.

V gene TRBV4-2 combines with J gene TRBJ1-1; D uncertain. Germline V gene data show CDR1 as LGHNA and CDR2 as YNFKEQ. CDR3 length: 17 amino acids. The V and J ends lost 0 bases and 0 bases respectively, with 14 bases between them. The CDR3 spells CASSQESGFVMNTEAFF. The CDR3 DNA is TGTGCCAGCAGCCAAGAGAGCGGTTTCGTCATGAACACTGAAGCTTTCTTT.

This clone was picked up one time. This chain connects TRBV11-2 to TRBJ2-7; no clear D. The V end was cut by 1 base, the J end by 0 bases, with 10 bases between. The CDR3 spans 15 residues. Looked up from germline, CDR1 is SGHAT and CDR2 is FQNNGV. The CDR3 here is CASSLAPTLSYEQYF. DNA for the CDR3: TGTGCCAGCAGCTTAGCCCCGACACTCTCCTACGAGCAGTACTTC.

This chain uses TRBV2 with TRBJ2-3, with TRBD1 matching over 7 bases. Germline CDR1 SNHLY, CDR2 FYNNEI. The CDR3 contains 15 residues. V shed 10 bases and J 2 bases; nucleotides not matched to a gene: 12. The CDR3 loop reads CATRDSQTSTDTQYF. The CDR3 region has the DNA TGTGCCACGAGGGACAGCCAAACCTCCACAGATACGCAGTATTTT.

The chain employs TRBV5-1 and TRBJ2-5; D uncertain. Looked up from germline, CDR1 is SGHRS and CDR2 is YFSETQ. Trimming cost V 3 bases and J 0 bases, with 6 bases left between them. This CDR3 has 13 residues. The CDR3 region is CASSYFYQETQYF. The CDR3 DNA reads as TGCGCCAGCAGCTACTTCTACCAAGAGACCCAGTACTTC.

This clone is a singleton in its sample. The J gene is TRBJ1-4, the V gene TRBV4-1; D not resolved. The germline V gene encodes CDR1 MGHRA and CDR2 YSYEKL. This CDR3 has 17 amino acids. The ends were cut back, 0 bases at V and 8 bases at J, with 19 bases in the middle. In nucleotides, the CDR3 is TGCGCCAGCAGCCAAGAGATTTTCTTGATACAACGCGAAAAACTGTTTTTT. Its protein is CASSQEIFLIQREKLFF.

This chain joins TRBV4-1 and TRBJ2-3, with D uncertain. V gave up 6 bases and J gave up 4 bases, with 17 bases separating them. This CDR3 is 15 amino acids long. The germline gives CDR1 MGHRA, CDR2 YSYEKL. CDR3 residues: CASSPGRVVPDTQYF. The CDR3 coding sequence is TGCGCCAGCAGTCCCGGCAGAGTGGTGCCAGATACGCAGTATTTT.

V usage is TRBV6-1 and J usage is TRBJ1-2; TRBD1 might be the D (5 bases). This CDR3 has 14 amino acids. V lost 8 bases, J lost 7 bases, and 20 bases lay in between. CDR1 is MNHNS, CDR2 SASEGT, per germline. For the CDR3, the DNA is TGTGCCAGCCTTCCAATCAGGGTGTTGCGTGGCTACACCTTC. Its protein is CASLPIRVLRGYTF.

The chain employs TRBV9 and TRBJ1-4; D ambiguous. The germline V gene encodes CDR1 SGDLS and CDR2 YYNGEE. Trimming stripped 0 bases from V and 13 bases from J, with 22 bases between. This CDR3 comprises 16 residues. The CDR3 loop is CASSVGIEGEVFRLFF. The DNA of the CDR3 is TGTGCCAGCAGCGTAGGAATCGAGGGCGAGGTTTTTAGACTGTTTTTT.

This clone occurred a few times. The chain combines TRBV10-1 with TRBJ1-1; D is ambiguous. Germline CDR1 WNHNN, CDR2 SYGVQD (reference sequence). Trimming left V 6 bases short and J 4 bases short, with 12 bases between. This CDR3 has 13 residues. CDR3 amino acids: CASSLAPGTEAFF. The CDR3 DNA sequence: TGCGCCAGCAGCCTAGCCCCGGGCACTGAAGCTTTCTTT.

The chain combines TRBV7-2 with TRBJ2-5, with 9 nucleotides matching TRBD2. This CDR3 has 15 residues. After removal of 8 bases from V and 2 bases from J, the junction contained 9 bases not matched to a gene. The germline gives CDR1 SGHTA, CDR2 FQGNSA. DNA for the CDR3: TGTGCCAGCTCCCGTCTAGCGGGACCTCAAGAGACCCAGTACTTC. It specifies CASSRLAGPQETQYF.

The chain recombines TRBV28 with TRBJ2-2; D unclear. The CDR3 extends over 12 amino acids. The V end lost 5 bases, the J end lost 3 bases, and 4 bases lay between the germline ends. Germline-derived CDR1 and CDR2 are MDHEN and SYDVKM. CDR3 DNA sequence: TGTGCCAGCAGTCCGGACACCGGGGAGCTGTTTTTT. Amino acid sequence: CASSPDTGELFF.

CDR3 residues: CASKSMNTEAFF. CDR3 DNA sequence: TGTGCCAGCAAGAGTATGAACACTGAAGCTTTCTTT. The V and J genes are TRBV6-5 and TRBJ1-1, with D uncertain. CDR1 is MNHEY and CDR2 is SVGAGI in the germline V gene. This CDR3 comprises 12 residues. V lost 7 bases and J lost 0, with 6 bases in between.

The CDR3 here is CASRAGQGIGYGYTF. The CDR3 DNA reads as TGTGCCAGCAGGGCGGGACAGGGGATCGGTTATGGCTACACCTTC. The gene calls are TRBV6-5 and TRBJ1-2, with 10 bases aligning to TRBD1. J lost 5 bases, V lost 6 bases, and 9 bases had no gene match. From germline, CDR1 is MNHEY and CDR2 SVGAGI. The CDR3 has 15 residues.